Listed here are 2 T cell receptor beta chains from one sample, sequenced in a study of blood T cells in healthy people across ages. Using a J-beta primer mix together with a sample-barcoded 5' primer, a second PCR was run for about 6 to 12 cycles. TCRdb re-derived calls from the 5' RACE reads in MiXCR, one entry per CDR3 protein. The sample comprises around 850,000 distinct CDR3 sequences, 35% to 40% of which are singletons, and over 10% rests with the top ten. The source material was blood. The receptors were sampled from a man younger than 30 in good health.

J is TRBJ2-7 and V is TRBV12-3 or TRBV12-4; 11 bases align to TRBD2. The CDR3 consists of 20 residues. V lost 5 bases to trimming and J lost 7 bases; unmatched junction nucleotides: 25. The CDR3 sequence is CASSPGLAAPFSSSYNEQYF. The CDR3 bases are TGTGCCAGCAGTCCGGGACTAGCGGCACCCTTCTCTAGCTCCTACAATGAGCAGTACTTC.

For the CDR3, the DNA is TGTGCCAGCAGCGTCCGGGGGGGAGATGGTGAGCAGTTCTTC. Protein sequence: CASSVRGGDGEQFF. V and J are TRBV9 and TRBJ2-1; 8 positions match TRBD2. Germline V gene sequence: CDR1 SGDLS, CDR2 YYNGEE. Losses at the gene ends were 2 bases for V and 9 bases for J; bases not matched to a gene: 7. The CDR3 has 14 amino acids.